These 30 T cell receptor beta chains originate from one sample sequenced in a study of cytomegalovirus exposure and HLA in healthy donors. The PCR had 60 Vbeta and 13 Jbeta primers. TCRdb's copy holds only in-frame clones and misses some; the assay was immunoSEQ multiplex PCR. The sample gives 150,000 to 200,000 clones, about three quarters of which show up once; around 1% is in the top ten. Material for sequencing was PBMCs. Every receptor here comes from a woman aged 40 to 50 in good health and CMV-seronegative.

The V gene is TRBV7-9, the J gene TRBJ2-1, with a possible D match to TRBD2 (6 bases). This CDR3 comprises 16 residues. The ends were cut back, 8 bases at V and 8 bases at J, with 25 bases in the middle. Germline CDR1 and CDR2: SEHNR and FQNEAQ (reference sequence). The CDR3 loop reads CASATRGRDSSDEQFF. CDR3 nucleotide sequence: TGTGCCAGCGCAACTAGAGGGCGGGACTCCTCGGATGAGCAGTTCTTC.

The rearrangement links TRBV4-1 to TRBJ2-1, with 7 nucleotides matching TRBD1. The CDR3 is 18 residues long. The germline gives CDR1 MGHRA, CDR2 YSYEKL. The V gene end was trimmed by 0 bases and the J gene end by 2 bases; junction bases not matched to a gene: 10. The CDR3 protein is CASSQDTLDRVPYNEQFF. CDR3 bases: TGCGCCAGCAGCCAAGATACCCTCGACAGGGTACCCTACAATGAGCAGTTCTTC.

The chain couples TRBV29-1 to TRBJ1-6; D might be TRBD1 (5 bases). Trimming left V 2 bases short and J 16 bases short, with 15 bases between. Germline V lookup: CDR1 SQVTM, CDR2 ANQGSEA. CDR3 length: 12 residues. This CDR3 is CSVESGGGALHF. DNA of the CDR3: TGCAGCGTTGAAAGTGGGGGGGGAGCTCTCCACTTT.

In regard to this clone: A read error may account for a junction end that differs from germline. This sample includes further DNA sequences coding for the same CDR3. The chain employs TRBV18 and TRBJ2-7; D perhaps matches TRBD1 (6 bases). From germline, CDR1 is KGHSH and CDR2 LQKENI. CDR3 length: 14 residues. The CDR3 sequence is CASSNMRDTYEQYF. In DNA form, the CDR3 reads TGCGCCAGCTCCAATATGAGGGACACCTACGAGCAGTACTTC.

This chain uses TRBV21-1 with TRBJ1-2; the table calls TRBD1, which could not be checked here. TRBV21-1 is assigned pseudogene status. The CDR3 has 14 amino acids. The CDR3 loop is CASCLTGSHYGYTF. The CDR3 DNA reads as TGTGCCAGCTGCCTGACAGGGTCCCACTATGGCTACACCTTC.

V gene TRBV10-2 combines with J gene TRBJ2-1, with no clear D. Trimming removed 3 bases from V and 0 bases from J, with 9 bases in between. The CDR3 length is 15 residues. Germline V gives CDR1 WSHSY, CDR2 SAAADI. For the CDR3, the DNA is TGCGCCAGCAGTGATGTGACATCCTCCTACAATGAGCAGTTCTTC. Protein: CASSDVTSSYNEQFF.

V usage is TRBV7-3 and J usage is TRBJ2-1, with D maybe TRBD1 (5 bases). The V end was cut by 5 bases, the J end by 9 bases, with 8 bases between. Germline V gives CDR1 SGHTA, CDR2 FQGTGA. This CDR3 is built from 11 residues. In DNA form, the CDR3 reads TGTGCCAGCAGCCAGGGCAGTGAGCAGTTCTTC. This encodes CASSQGSEQFF.

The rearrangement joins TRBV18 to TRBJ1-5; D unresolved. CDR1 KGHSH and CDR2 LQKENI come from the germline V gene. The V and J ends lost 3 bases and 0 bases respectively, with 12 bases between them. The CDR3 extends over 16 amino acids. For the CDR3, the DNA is TGTGCCAGCTCACCTCGAGCTGTTGATAGCAATCAGCCCCAGCATTTT. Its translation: CASSPRAVDSNQPQHF.

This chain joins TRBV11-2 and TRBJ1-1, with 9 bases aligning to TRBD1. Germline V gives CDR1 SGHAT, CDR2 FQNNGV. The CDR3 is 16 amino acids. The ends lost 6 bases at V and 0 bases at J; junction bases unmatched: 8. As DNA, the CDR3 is TGTGCCAGCAGGCAACGGACAGGGGTCATGAACACTGAAGCTTTCTTT. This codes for CASRQRTGVMNTEAFF.

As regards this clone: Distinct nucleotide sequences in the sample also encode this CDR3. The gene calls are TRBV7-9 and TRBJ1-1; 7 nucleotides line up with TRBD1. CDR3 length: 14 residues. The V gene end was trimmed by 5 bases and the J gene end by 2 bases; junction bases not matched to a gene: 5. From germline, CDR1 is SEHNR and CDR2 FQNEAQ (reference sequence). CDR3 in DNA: TGTGCCAGCAGCCTACAGGGGACTAACACTGAAGCTTTCTTT. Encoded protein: CASSLQGTNTEAFF.

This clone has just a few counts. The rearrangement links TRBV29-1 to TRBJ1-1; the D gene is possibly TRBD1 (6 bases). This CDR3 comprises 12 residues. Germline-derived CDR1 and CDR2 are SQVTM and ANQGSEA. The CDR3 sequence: CSYGMGATEAFF. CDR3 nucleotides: TGCAGTTACGGTATGGGGGCGACTGAAGCTTTCTTT.

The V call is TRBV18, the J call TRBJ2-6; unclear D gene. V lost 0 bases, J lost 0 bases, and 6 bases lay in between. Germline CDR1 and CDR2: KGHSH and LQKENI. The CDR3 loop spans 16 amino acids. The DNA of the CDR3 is TGTGCCAGCTCACCACCGGCAGGCTCTGGGGCCAACGTCCTGACTTTC. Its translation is CASSPPAGSGANVLTF.

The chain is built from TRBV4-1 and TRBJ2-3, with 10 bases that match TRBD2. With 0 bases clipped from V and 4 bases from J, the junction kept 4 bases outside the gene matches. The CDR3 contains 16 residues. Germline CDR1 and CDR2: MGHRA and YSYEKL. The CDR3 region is CASSQDGLAGADTQYF. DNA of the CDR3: TGCGCCAGCAGCCAAGATGGGCTAGCGGGAGCAGATACGCAGTATTTT.

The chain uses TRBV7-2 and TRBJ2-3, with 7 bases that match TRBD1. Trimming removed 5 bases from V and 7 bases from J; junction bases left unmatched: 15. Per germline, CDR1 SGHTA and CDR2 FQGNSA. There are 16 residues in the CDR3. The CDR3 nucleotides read TGTGCCAGCAGCCAACAGGGGACGGCCTCAGTTAATACGCAGTATTTT. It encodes CASSQQGTASVNTQYF.

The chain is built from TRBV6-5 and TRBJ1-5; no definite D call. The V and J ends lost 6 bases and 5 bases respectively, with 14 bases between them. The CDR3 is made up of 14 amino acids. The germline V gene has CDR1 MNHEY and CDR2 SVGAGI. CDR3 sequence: CASSPLRRDQPQHF. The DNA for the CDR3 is TGTGCCAGCAGCCCACTCCGGCGGGATCAGCCCCAGCATTTT.

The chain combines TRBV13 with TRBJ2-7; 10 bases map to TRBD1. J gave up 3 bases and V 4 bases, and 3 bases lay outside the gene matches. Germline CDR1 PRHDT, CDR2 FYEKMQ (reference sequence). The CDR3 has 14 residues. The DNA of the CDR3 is TGTGCCAGCAGCTCGACAGGGGGCTACTACGAGCAGTACGTC. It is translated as CASSSTGGYYEQYV.

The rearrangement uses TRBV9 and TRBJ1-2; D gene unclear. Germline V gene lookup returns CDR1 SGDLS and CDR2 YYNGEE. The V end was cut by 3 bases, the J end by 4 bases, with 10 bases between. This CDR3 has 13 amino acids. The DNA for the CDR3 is TGTGCCAGCAGCGAAGCGTTCCTCTATGGCTACACCTTC. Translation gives CASSEAFLYGYTF. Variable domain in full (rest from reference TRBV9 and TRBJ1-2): DSGVTQTPKHLITATGQRVTLRCSPRSGDLSVYWYQQSLDQGLQFLIQYYNGEERAKGNILERFSAQQFPDLHSELNLSSLELGDSALYFCASSEAFLYGYTFGSGTRLTVV.

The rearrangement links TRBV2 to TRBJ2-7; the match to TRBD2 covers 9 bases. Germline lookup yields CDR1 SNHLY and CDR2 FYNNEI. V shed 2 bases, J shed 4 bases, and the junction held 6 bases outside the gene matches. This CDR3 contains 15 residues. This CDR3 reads CASSESLAGRYEQYF. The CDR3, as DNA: TGTGCCAGCAGTGAAAGCCTAGCGGGGAGATACGAGCAGTACTTC.

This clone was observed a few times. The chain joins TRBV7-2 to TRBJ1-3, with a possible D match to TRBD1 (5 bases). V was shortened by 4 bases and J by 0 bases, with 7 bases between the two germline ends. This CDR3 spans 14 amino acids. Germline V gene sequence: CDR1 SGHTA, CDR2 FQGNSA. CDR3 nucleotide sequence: TGTGCCAGCAGCTCCGACAGCTCTGGAAACACCATATATTTT. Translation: CASSSDSSGNTIYF. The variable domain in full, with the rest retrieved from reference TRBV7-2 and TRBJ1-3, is GAGVSQSPSNKVTEKGKDVELRCDPISGHTALYWYRQSLGQGLEFLIYFQGNSAPDKSGLPSDRFSAERTGGSVSTLTIQRTQQEDSAVYLCASSSDSSGNTIYFGEGSWLTVV.

In DNA form, the CDR3 reads TGTGCCTCCTTGTGGAGTAGATTGAACACTGAAGCTTTCTTT. Amino acid sequence: CASLWSRLNTEAFF. The chain recombines TRBV30 with TRBJ1-1; D ambiguous. The germline V gene encodes CDR1 GTSNPN and CDR2 SVGIG (reference sequence). Between the trimmed V and J ends, which lost 7 bases and 0 bases, there was a span of 15 bases. The CDR3 totals 14 residues.

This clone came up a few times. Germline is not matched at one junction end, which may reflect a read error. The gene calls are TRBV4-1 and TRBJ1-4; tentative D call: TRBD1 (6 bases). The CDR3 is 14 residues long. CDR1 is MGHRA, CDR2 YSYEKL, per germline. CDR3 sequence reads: CASSPDRYAERLFF. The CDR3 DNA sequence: TGCGCCAGCAGCCCAGACAGGTACGCCGAAAGACTGTTTTTT.

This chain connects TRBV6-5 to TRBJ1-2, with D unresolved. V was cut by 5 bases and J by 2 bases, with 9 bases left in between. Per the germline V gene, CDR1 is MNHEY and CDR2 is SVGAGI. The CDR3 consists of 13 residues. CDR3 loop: CASSRQANYGYTF. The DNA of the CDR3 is TGTGCCAGCAGTCGCCAGGCCAACTATGGCTACACCTTC.

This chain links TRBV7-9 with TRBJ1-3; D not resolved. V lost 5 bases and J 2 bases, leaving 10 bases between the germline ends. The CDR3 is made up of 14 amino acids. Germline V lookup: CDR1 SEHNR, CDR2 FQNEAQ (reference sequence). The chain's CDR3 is CASSPTDTGNTIYF. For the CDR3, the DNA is TGTGCCAGCAGCCCTACTGACACTGGAAACACCATATATTTT.

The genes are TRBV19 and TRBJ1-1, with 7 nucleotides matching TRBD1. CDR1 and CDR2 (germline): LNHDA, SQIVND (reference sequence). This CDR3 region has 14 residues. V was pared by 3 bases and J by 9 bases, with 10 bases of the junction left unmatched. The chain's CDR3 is CASSIDRVVDKAFF. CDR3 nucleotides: TGTGCCAGTAGTATCGACAGGGTGGTAGATAAAGCTTTCTTT.

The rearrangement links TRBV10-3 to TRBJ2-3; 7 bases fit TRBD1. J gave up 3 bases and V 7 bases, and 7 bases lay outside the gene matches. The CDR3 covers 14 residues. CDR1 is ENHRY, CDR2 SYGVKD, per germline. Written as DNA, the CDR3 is TGTGCCATCACTTGGGACAGCGAAACAGATACGCAGTATTTT. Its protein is CAITWDSETDTQYF.

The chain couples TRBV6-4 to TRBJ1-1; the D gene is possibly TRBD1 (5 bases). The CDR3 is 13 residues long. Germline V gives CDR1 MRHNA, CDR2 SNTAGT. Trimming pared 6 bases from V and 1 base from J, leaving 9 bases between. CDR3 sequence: CASSRRENTEAFF. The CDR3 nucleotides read TGTGCCAGCAGCCGCAGGGAGAACACTGAAGCTTTCTTT.

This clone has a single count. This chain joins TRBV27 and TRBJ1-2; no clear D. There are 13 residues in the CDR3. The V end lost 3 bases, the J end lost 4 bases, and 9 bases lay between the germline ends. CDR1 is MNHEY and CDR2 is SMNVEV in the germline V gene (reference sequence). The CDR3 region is CASSFQEGYGYTF. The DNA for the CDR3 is TGTGCCAGCAGTTTCCAGGAGGGCTATGGCTACACCTTC.

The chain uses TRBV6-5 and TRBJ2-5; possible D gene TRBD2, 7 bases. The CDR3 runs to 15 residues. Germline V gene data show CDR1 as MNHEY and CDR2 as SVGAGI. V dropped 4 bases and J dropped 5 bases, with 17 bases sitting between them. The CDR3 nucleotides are TGTGCCAGCAGTTTTGCCTCGGGGAGGGGGGAGACCCAGTACTTC. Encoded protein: CASSFASGRGETQYF.

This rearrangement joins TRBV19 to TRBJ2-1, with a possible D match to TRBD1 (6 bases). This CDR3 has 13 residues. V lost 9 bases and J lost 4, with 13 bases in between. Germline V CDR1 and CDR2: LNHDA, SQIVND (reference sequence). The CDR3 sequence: CASGQGPYNEQFF. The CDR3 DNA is TGTGCCAGCGGCCAGGGGCCTTACAATGAGCAGTTCTTC.

The DNA for the CDR3 is TGTGCCAGCAGTTTATCGTGGCCTGGCGAGACCCAGTACTTC. This sequence encodes CASSLSWPGETQYF. The chain carries TRBV27 and TRBJ2-5; D is uncertain. Germline V gives CDR1 MNHEY, CDR2 SMNVEV (reference sequence). Trimming cost V 0 bases and J 5 bases, with 10 bases left between them. This CDR3 contains 14 residues.